What follows are 14 T cell receptor beta chains derived from one specimen sequenced in a study of PD-L1 blockade in urothelial cancer. Noted time point: peripheral blood 6 weeks after treatment start. This table comes from immunoSEQ multiplex PCR, and its TCRdb copy is limited to in-frame clones, with some not included. The sample has 29,000 or so clones; approximately 81% are singletons. Sequencing was performed on PBMCs, taken around atezolizumab (anti-PD-L1) treatment. The origin of the receptors is a man between 65 and 85 years old with urothelial cancer.

CDR3: CASSPDRGRGDYGYTF. For the CDR3, the DNA is TGTGCCAGCTCACCGGACAGGGGGCGGGGCGACTATGGCTACACCTTC. V usage is TRBV18 and J usage is TRBJ1-2; 11 nucleotides agree with TRBD1. The CDR3 has 16 residues. V shed 3 bases, J shed 3 bases, and the junction held 6 bases outside the gene matches. The germline V gene has CDR1 KGHSH and CDR2 LQKENI. The variable domain in full, completed from reference TRBV18 and TRBJ1-2, reads NAGVMQNPRHLVRRRGQEARLRCSPMKGHSHVYWYRQLPEEGLKFMVYLQKENIIDESGMPKERFSAEFPKEGPSILRIQQVVRGDSAAYFCASSPDRGRGDYGYTFGSGTRLTVV.

The J gene is TRBJ2-1, the V gene TRBV5-1; 9 bases are a match to TRBD1. V shed 2 bases and J 8 bases; nucleotides not matched to a gene: 8. This CDR3 comprises 15 residues. CDR1 and CDR2 from the germline V gene are SGHRS and YFSETQ. This CDR3 is CASSLIQGAWDEQFF. The CDR3 DNA sequence: TGCGCCAGCAGCTTAATACAGGGGGCTTGGGATGAGCAGTTCTTC.

V and J are TRBV7-6 and TRBJ2-5, with TRBD1 matching over 8 bases. V lost 6 bases to trimming and J lost 5 bases; unmatched junction nucleotides: 8. Germline-derived CDR1 and CDR2 are SGHVS and FNYEAQ. The CDR3 covers 14 residues. This CDR3 is CASSRAGGAETQYF. CDR3 coding DNA: TGTGCCAGCAGTCGGGCAGGGGGCGCGGAGACCCAGTACTTC.

The chain is built from TRBV27 and TRBJ1-5; the match to TRBD1 covers 9 bases. CDR1 and CDR2 from the germline V gene are MNHEY and SMNVEV (reference sequence). V lost 2 bases and J lost 9; bases outside the gene matches: 17. The CDR3 extends over 18 amino acids. CDR3 in DNA: TGTGCCAGCAGTTTACCACAGGGGGCCCGCTACGAGGTTGGGCCCCAGCATTTT. Its translation: CASSLPQGARYEVGPQHF.

The rearrangement links TRBV28 to TRBJ2-1; D possibly corresponds to TRBD1 (6 bases). The CDR3 covers 15 residues. V gave up 3 bases and J gave up 1 base, with 10 bases separating them. Germline values: CDR1 MDHEN, CDR2 SYDVKM. DNA of the CDR3: TGTGCCAGCAGTTTTGGGCAGGGGTCCTACAATGAGCAGTTCTTC. Its translation: CASSFGQGSYNEQFF.

J is TRBJ1-6 and V is TRBV25-1, with a possible D match to TRBD1 (5 bases). V lost 3 bases and J lost 11, with 20 bases in between. The CDR3 loop spans 16 amino acids. In germline, CDR1 is MGHDK, CDR2 SYGVNS. Written as DNA, the CDR3 is TGTGCCAGCAGTGAGTCCCATGGGGGAGGCAACGCACCCCTCCACTTT. Protein product: CASSESHGGGNAPLHF.

The V and J genes are TRBV9 and TRBJ1-2; D remains unclear. Looked up from germline, CDR1 is SGDLS and CDR2 is YYNGEE. V gave up 0 bases and J gave up 2 bases, with 5 bases separating them. CDR3 length: 13 residues. Here the CDR3 reads CASSVGANYGYTF. CDR3 nucleotides: TGTGCCAGCAGCGTAGGCGCAAACTATGGCTACACCTTC.

This chain connects TRBV5-4 to TRBJ2-1, with TRBD1 matching 10 bases. Germline CDR1 and CDR2: SGHNT and YYREEE (reference sequence). The CDR3 extends over 15 amino acids. J lost 6 bases, V lost 4 bases, and 7 bases had no gene match. The CDR3 nucleotides are TGTGCCAGCAGCCACGACAGGGGGCCCCTCAATGAGCAGTTCTTC. Encoded protein: CASSHDRGPLNEQFF. The whole variable domain, filled in from reference TRBV5-4 and TRBJ2-1, reads ETGVTQSPTHLIKTRGQQVTLRCSSQSGHNTVSWYQQALGQGPQFIFQYYREEENGRGNFPPRFSGLQFPNYSSELNVNALELDDSALYLCASSHDRGPLNEQFFGPGTRLTVL.

The rearrangement uses TRBV7-2 and TRBJ2-2; no clear D. In germline, CDR1 is SGHTA, CDR2 FQGNSA. V gave up 6 bases and J gave up 5 bases, with 10 bases separating them. The CDR3 runs to 13 residues. Here the CDR3 reads CASSPSSTGELFF. CDR3 DNA sequence: TGTGCCAGCAGTCCATCGAGTACCGGGGAGCTGTTTTTT.

The V call is TRBV4-1, the J call TRBJ2-3; 8 nucleotides agree with TRBD1. V gave up 0 bases and J gave up 4 bases; unmatched junction bases: 3. Germline V gene lookup returns CDR1 MGHRA and CDR2 YSYEKL. The CDR3 runs to 15 residues. CDR3 region: CASSQEGTGADTQYF. CDR3 in DNA: TGCGCCAGCAGCCAAGAGGGGACAGGAGCAGATACGCAGTATTTT.

This clone has more than one count but fewer than ten. This chain connects TRBV7-2 to TRBJ2-3; TRBD1 matches at 7 bases. Germline assignment: CDR1 SGHTA and CDR2 FQGNSA. The junction had 7 bases not matched to a gene; V was cut back by 4 bases and J by 3 bases. This CDR3 is built from 15 residues. The CDR3, as DNA: TGTGCCAGCAGCTCTACAGGGGAAATAACAGATACGCAGTATTTT. This codes for CASSSTGEITDTQYF. The whole variable domain, remainder taken from reference TRBV7-2 and TRBJ2-3, is GAGVSQSPSNKVTEKGKDVELRCDPISGHTALYWYRQSLGQGLEFLIYFQGNSAPDKSGLPSDRFSAERTGGSVSTLTIQRTQQEDSAVYLCASSSTGEITDTQYFGPGTRLTVL.

The rearrangement joins TRBV10-1 to TRBJ2-2; 8 nucleotides agree with TRBD2. V was clipped by 10 bases and J by 0 bases; unmatched bases: 10. This CDR3 comprises 16 residues. The V gene's germline CDR1 is WNHNN and CDR2 SYGVQD (reference sequence). CDR3 sequence (DNA): TGCGCCAACGGGGGGGGCGGGAGAACGAACACCGGGGAGCTGTTTTTT. Translated, it gives CANGGGGRTNTGELFF.

The CDR3 loop is CASSLVSSGSNEQFF. The CDR3 DNA follows: TGTGCCAGCAGCTTGGTCTCTAGCGGGAGTAATGAGCAGTTCTTC. The chain has TRBV7-9 and TRBJ2-1; 10 bases match TRBD2. CDR1 SEHNR and CDR2 FQNEAQ come from the germline V gene (reference sequence). The J segment lost 7 bases and the V segment lost 3 bases, leaving 6 bases of the junction unmatched. There are 15 residues in the CDR3. The full variable domain, rest sourced from reference TRBV7-9 and TRBJ2-1, is DTGVSQNPRHKITKRGQNVTFRCDPISEHNRLYWYRQTLGQGPEFLTYFQNEAQLEKSRLLSDRFSAERPKGSFSTLEIQRTEQGDSAMYLCASSLVSSGSNEQFFGPGTRLTVL.

This rearrangement joins TRBV10-2 to TRBJ2-3; 10 bases match TRBD1. The CDR3 spans 15 residues. The J segment lost 2 bases and the V segment lost 5 bases, leaving 4 bases of the junction unmatched. Germline CDR1 is WSHSY and CDR2 is SAAADI. The CDR3 loop is CASSPTGGVTDTQYF. The CDR3 coding sequence is TGCGCCAGCAGTCCGACAGGGGGCGTCACAGATACGCAGTATTTT.